The 5 T cell receptor beta chains given below trace back to one sample, sequenced in a study of T cell changes during pregnancy in multiple sclerosis. The data were produced by immunoSEQ multiplex PCR, yet TCRdb's version contains in-frame clones alone and is incomplete. The sample lists about 97,000 clones; about nine tenths were seen once. The sequencing used peripheral blood, collected in the second trimester of pregnancy. These receptors all stem from a female donor in good health, enrolled as a control in a pregnancy study.

The chain is built from TRBV7-2 and TRBJ2-4, with TRBD2 identical over 7 bases. The CDR3 has 16 residues. Trimming cost V 0 bases and J 3 bases; bases outside gene matches: 5. Germline V gives CDR1 SGHTA, CDR2 FQGNSA. The CDR3 loop reads CASSLAREGSKNIQYF. The DNA for the CDR3 is TGTGCCAGCAGCTTAGCGAGGGAGGGGAGCAAAAACATTCAGTACTTC.

The chain recombines TRBV5-6 with TRBJ2-3; 10 nucleotides match TRBD2. CDR3 size: 18 residues. Germline CDR1 is SGHDT and CDR2 is YYEEEE. J lost 3 bases, V lost 4 bases, and 14 bases had no gene match. CDR3 in amino acids: CASSQRRLAGVGTDTQYF. The CDR3 nucleotides read TGTGCCAGCAGCCAGAGACGGCTAGCGGGAGTGGGGACAGATACGCAGTATTTT. The variable domain in full, with the rest retrieved from reference TRBV5-6 and TRBJ2-3, is DAGVTQSPTHLIKTRGQQVTLRCSPKSGHDTVSWYQQALGQGPQFIFQYYEEEERQRGNFPDRFSGHQFPNYSSELNVNALLLGDSALYLCASSQRRLAGVGTDTQYFGPGTRLTVL.

CDR3 loop: CASSLDPGRGGGYTF. For the CDR3, the DNA is TGTGCCAGCAGCTTAGATCCTGGGAGGGGAGGAGGCTACACCTTC. The chain links TRBV11-2 to TRBJ1-2; D might be TRBD1 (5 bases). V lost 0 bases and J lost 8, with 16 bases in between. CDR1 is SGHAT, CDR2 FQNNGV, per germline. CDR3 length: 15 residues. Combining the CDR3 with reference TRBV11-2 and TRBJ1-2 gives the whole variable domain EAGVAQSPRYKIIEKRQSVAFWCNPISGHATLYWYQQILGQGPKLLIQFQNNGVVDDSQLPKDRFSAERLKGVDSTLKIQPAKLEDSAVYLCASSLDPGRGGGYTFGSGTRLTVV.

A single count supports this clone. The chain carries TRBV5-1 and TRBJ2-3, with 9 bases identical to TRBD2. V shed 2 bases and J 6 bases; nucleotides not matched to a gene: 10. The V gene's germline CDR1 is SGHRS and CDR2 YFSETQ. There are 16 residues in the CDR3. CDR3 coding DNA: TGCGCCAGCAGCTTAAATAGCGGGGGTTCATACGATACGCAGTATTTT. As protein: CASSLNSGGSYDTQYF.

The chain uses TRBV6-1 and TRBJ2-7; 8 nucleotides line up with TRBD2. Germline trimming cut 3 bases from V and 6 bases from J; bases unmatched to any gene: 7. Per the germline V gene, CDR1 is MNHNS and CDR2 is SASEGT. The CDR3 is made up of 14 amino acids. Here the CDR3 reads CASSDPGTRGEQYF. In nucleotides, the CDR3 is TGTGCCAGCAGTGACCCCGGGACTAGAGGCGAGCAGTACTTC.